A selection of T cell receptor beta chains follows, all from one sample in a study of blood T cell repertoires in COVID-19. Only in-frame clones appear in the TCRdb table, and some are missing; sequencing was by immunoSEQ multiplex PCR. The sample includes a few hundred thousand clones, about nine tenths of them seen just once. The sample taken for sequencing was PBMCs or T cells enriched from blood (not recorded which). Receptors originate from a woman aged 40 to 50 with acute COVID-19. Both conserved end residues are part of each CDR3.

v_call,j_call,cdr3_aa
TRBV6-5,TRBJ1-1,CASSYSGGRYEAFF
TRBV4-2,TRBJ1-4,CASSQGVTDNNEKLFF
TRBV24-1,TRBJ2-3,CATSLGTGGTDTQYF
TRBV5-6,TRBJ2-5,CASSDWETQYF
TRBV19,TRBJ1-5,CATAIRESNQPQHF
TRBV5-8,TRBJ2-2,CASSDRLAGAANTGELFF
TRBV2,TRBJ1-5,CASARAGADNQPQHF
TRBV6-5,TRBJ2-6,CASSYSSSGANVLTF
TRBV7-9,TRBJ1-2,CASEGAGIGGYTF
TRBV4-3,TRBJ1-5,CASSQDGLGGENQPQHF
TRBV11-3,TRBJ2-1,CASSLGLMGNEQFF
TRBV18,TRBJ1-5,CASSPGTGSNQPQHF
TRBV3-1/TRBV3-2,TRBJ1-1,CASSRTGGHTEAFF
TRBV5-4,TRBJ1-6,CASSLAAGGRNSPLHF
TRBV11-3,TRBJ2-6,CASSLESPRAGANVLTF
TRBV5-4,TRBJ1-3,CASSLGGQGGNTIYF
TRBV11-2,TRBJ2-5,CASSRPTGETQYF
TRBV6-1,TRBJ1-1,CASSEAVAGEAFF
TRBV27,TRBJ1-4,CASTRGGVREKLFF
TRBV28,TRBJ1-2,CASISTGTDLGYGYTF
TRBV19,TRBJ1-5,CASSHDGQNNQPQHF